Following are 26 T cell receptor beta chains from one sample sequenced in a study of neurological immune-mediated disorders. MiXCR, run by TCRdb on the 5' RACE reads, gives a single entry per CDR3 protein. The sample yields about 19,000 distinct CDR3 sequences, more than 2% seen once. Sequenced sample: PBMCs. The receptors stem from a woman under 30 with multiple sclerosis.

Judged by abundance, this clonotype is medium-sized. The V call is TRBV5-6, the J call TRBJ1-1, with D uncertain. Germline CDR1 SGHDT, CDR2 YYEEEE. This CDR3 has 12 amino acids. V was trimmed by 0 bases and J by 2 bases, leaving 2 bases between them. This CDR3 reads CASSLVNTEAFF. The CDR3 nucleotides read TGTGCCAGCAGCTTGGTCAACACTGAAGCTTTCTTT.

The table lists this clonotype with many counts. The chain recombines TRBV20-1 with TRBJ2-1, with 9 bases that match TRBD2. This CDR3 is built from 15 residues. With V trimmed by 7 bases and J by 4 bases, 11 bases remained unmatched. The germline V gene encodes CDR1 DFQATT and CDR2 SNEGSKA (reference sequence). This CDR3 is CSVRRVAGVYNEQFF. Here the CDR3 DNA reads TGCAGTGTCCGCCGGGTAGCGGGAGTATACAATGAGCAGTTCTTC.

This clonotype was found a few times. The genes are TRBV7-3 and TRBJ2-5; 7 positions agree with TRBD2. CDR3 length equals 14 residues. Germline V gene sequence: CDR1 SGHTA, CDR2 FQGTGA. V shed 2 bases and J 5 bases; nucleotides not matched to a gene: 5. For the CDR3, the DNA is TGTGCCAGCAGCTTATCGGCACTAGCGGAGACCCAGTACTTC. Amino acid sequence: CASSLSALAETQYF.

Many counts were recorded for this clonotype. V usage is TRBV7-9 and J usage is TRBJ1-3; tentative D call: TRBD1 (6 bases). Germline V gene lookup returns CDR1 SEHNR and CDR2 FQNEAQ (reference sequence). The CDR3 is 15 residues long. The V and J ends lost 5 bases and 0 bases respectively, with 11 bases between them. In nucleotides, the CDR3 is TGTGCCAGCAGCCATGGACAGCACTCTGGAAACACCATATATTTT. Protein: CASSHGQHSGNTIYF.

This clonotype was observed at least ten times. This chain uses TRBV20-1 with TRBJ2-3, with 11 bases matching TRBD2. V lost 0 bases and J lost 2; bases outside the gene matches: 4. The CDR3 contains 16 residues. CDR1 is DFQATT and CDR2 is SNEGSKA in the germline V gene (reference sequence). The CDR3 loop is CSARDRGLAVTDTQYF. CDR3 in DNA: TGCAGTGCTAGAGATCGGGGACTAGCGGTCACAGATACGCAGTATTTT.

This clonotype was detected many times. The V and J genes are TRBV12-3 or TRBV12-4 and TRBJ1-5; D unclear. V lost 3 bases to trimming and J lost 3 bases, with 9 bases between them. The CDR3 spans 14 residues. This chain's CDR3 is CASSLGQVNQPQHF. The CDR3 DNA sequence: TGTGCCAGCAGTTTGGGTCAGGTCAATCAGCCCCAGCATTTT.

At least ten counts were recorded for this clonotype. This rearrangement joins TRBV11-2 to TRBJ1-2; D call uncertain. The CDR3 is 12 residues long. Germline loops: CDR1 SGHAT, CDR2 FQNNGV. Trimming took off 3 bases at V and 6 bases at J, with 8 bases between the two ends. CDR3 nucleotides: TGTGCCAGCAGCTTGGTGGTAAATGGCTACACCTTC. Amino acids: CASSLVVNGYTF.

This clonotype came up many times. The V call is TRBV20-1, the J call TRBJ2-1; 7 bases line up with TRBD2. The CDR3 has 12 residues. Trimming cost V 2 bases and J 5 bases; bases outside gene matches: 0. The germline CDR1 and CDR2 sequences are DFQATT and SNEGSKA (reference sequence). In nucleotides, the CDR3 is TGCAGTGCTAGACTAGCGGACAATGAGCAGTTCTTC. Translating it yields CSARLADNEQFF.

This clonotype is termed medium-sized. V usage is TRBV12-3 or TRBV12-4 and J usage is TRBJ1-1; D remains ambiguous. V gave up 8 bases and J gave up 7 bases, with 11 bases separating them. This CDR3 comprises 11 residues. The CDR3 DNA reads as TGTGCCAGCTTGCAGGCCCTTGAAGCTTTCTTT. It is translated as CASLQALEAFF.

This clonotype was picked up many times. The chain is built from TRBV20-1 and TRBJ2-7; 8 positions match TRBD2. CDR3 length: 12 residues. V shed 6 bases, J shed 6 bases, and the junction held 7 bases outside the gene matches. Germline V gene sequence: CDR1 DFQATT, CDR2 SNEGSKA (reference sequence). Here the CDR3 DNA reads TGCAGTGCGCGTTCCGGGACTAGCGAGCAGTACGTC. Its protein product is CSARSGTSEQYV.

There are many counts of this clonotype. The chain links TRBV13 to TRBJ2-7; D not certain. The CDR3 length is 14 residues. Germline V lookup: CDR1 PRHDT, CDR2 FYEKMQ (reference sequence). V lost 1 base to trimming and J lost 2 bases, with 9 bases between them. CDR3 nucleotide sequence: TGTGCCAGCAGCTTAGTCACAGTAGCCTACGAGCAGTACTTC. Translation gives CASSLVTVAYEQYF.

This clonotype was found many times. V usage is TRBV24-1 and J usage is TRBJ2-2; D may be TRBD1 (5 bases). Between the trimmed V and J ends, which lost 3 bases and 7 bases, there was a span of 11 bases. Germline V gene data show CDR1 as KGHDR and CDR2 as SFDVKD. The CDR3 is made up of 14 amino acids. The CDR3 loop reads CATSDARADGELFF. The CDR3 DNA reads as TGTGCCACCAGTGATGCCAGGGCCGACGGGGAGCTGTTTTTT.

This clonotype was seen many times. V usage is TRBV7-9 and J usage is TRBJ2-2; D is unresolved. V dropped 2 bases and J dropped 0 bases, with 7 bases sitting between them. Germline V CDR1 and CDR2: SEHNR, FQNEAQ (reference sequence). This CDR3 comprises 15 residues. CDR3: CASSLITANTGELFF. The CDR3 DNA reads TGTGCCAGCAGCTTAATTACGGCGAACACCGGGGAGCTGTTTTTT.

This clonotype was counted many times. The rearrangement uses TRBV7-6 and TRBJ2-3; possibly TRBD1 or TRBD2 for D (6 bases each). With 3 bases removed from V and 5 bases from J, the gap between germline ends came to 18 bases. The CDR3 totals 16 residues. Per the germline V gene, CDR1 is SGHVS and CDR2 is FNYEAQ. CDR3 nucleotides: TGTGCCAGCAGCTTTAAGGGGGGAAAGTCAAGAGATACGCAGTATTTT. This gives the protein CASSFKGGKSRDTQYF. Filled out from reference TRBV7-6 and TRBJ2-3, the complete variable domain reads GAGVSQSPRYKVTKRGQDVALRCDPISGHVSLYWYRQALGQGPEFLTYFNYEAQQDKSGLPNDRFSAERPEGSISTLTIQRTEQRDSAMYRCASSFKGGKSRDTQYFGPGTRLTVL.

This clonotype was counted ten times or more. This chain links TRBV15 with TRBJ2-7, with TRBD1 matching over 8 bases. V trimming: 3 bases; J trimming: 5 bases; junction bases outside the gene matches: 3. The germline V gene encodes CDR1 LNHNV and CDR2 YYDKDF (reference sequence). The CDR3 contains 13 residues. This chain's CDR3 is CATSRDRDHEQYF. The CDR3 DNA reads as TGTGCCACCAGCAGGGACAGGGACCACGAGCAGTACTTC.

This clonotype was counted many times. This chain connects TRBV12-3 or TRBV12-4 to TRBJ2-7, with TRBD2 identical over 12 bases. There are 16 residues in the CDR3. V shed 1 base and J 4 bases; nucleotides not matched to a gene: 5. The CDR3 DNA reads TGTGCCAGCAGTTTAGGACTAGCGGGAGAGATGTACGAGCAGTACGTC. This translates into CASSLGLAGEMYEQYV.

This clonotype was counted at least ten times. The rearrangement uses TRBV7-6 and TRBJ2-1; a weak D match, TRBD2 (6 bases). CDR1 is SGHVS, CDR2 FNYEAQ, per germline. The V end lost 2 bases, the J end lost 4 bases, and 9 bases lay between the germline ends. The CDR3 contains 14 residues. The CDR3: CASSLRGEYNEQFF. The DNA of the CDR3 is TGTGCCAGCAGCTTACGCGGGGAATACAATGAGCAGTTCTTC. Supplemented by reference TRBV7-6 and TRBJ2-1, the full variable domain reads GAGVSQSPRYKVTKRGQDVALRCDPISGHVSLYWYRQALGQGPEFLTYFNYEAQQDKSGLPNDRFSAERPEGSISTLTIQRTEQRDSAMYRCASSLRGEYNEQFFGPGTRLTVL.

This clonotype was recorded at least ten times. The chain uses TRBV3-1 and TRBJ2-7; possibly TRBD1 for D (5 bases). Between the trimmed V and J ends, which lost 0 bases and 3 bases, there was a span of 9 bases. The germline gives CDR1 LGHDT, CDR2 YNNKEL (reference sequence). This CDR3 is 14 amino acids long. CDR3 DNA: TGTGCCAGCAGCCAAGATAAGGGGAACTACGAGCAGTACTTC. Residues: CASSQDKGNYEQYF.

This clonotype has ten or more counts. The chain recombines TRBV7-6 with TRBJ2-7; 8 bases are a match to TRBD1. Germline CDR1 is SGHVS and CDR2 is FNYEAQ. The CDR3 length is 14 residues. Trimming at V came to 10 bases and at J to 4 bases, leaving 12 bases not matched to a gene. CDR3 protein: CATFPGGFGYEQYF. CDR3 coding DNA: TGTGCCACCTTCCCAGGGGGCTTCGGTTACGAGCAGTACTTC.

The CDR3 loop is CASSPPDRVGNTEAFF. In DNA form, the CDR3 reads TGTGCCAGCAGCCCCCCGGACAGGGTCGGGAACACTGAAGCTTTCTTT. This chain uses TRBV3-1 with TRBJ1-1, with TRBD1 matching over 8 bases. Trimming took 4 bases from V and 1 from J; bases not matched to a gene: 8. Germline CDR1 reads LGHDT; CDR2 reads YNNKEL (reference sequence). There are 16 residues in the CDR3.

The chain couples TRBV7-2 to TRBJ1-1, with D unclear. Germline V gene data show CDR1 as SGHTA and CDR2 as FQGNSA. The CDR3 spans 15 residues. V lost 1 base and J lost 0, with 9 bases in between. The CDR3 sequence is CASSLGRIMNTEAFF. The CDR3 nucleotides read TGTGCCAGCAGCTTAGGACGGATCATGAACACTGAAGCTTTCTTT. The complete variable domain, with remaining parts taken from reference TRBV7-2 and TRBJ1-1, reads GAGVSQSPSNKVTEKGKDVELRCDPISGHTALYWYRQSLGQGLEFLIYFQGNSAPDKSGLPSDRFSAERTGGSVSTLTIQRTQQEDSAVYLCASSLGRIMNTEAFFGQGTRLTVV.

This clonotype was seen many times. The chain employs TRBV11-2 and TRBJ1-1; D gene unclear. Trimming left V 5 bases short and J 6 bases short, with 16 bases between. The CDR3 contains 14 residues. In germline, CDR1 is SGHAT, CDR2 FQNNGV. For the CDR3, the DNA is TGTGCCAGCAGCCTCGGATTACACGGAGCTGAAGCTTTCTTT. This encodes CASSLGLHGAEAFF.

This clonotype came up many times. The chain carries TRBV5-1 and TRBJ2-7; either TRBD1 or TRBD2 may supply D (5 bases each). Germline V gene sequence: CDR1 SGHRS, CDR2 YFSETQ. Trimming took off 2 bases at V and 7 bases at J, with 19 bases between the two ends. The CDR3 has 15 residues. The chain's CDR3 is CASSLDGRLGGEQYV. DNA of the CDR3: TGCGCCAGCAGCTTAGATGGACGACTTGGGGGAGAGCAGTACGTC.

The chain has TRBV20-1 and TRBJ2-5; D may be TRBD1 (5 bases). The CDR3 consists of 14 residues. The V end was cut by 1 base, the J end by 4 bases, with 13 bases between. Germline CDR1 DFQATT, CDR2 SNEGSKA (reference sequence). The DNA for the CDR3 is TGCAGTGCTAGAGTTACAGGTCCAACAGAGACCCAGTACTTC. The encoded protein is CSARVTGPTETQYF.

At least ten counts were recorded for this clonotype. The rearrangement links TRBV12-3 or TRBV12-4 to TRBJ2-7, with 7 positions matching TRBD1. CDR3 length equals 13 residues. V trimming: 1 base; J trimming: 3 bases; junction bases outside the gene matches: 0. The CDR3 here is CASSLGDSYEQYF. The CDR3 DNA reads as TGTGCCAGCAGTTTAGGGGACAGCTACGAGCAGTACTTC.

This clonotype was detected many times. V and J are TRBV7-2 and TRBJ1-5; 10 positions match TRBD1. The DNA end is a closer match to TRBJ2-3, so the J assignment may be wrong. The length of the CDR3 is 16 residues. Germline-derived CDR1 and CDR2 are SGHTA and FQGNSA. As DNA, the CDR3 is TGTGCCAGCAGCTTAGTGGTGACAGGGGGCAATCAGCCCCAGTATTTT. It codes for CASSLVVTGGNQPQYF.